This is a list of T cell receptor beta chains from one sample in a study of blood T cell repertoires in COVID-19. This table comes from immunoSEQ multiplex PCR, and its TCRdb copy is limited to in-frame clones, with some not included. Here the sample spans about 52,000 clones, approximately 85% being singletons. Material: peripheral blood. Receptors were obtained from a woman at least 80 years old with acute or convalescent COVID-19. CDR3s include the opening cysteine and the closing phenylalanine or tryptophan. Fields, in order: V gene, CDR3 length, clone size, J gene, CDR3 protein. Expanded clones are given a class, and other clones once, few, many or no size at all.

TRBV19	15	NA	TRBJ2-2	CASSLARTGAGELFF
TRBV7-3	15	NA	TRBJ2-1	CASSLGLAAHNEQFF
TRBV14	15	NA	TRBJ1-1	CASSQGQGAFGEAFF
TRBV18	15	NA	TRBJ2-5	CASSPLAGESETQYF
TRBV2	14	NA	TRBJ1-1	CASSRDRGGGEAFF
TRBV5-1	16	NA	TRBJ2-1	CASSLASGQGYNEQFF
TRBV11-2	17	NA	TRBJ2-3	CASSLGVTSGRTDTQYF
TRBV2	15	NA	TRBJ2-2	CASSGGQTNTGELFF
TRBV27	14	NA	TRBJ2-7	CASSPGTSGGAGYF
TRBV28	13	few	TRBJ2-7	CASSFRLADEQYF
TRBV19	14	NA	TRBJ2-1	CASSWGLADNEQFF
TRBV5-1	13	NA	TRBJ2-7	CASSLQQGREQYF
TRBV28	16	NA	TRBJ1-1	CATDESGARIGTEAFF
TRBV19	15	NA	TRBJ1-5	CASSKEGYGNQPQHF
TRBV11-2	15	NA	TRBJ1-2	CASSLFGTGVSGYTF
TRBV7-9	15	NA	TRBJ1-1	CASRPGLSMNTEAFF
TRBV7-8	17	NA	TRBJ1-2	CASSGGTGWKTNYGYTF
TRBV3-1/TRBV3-2	15	NA	TRBJ2-7	CASSLSGTAFYEQYF
TRBV5-1	16	NA	TRBJ2-3	CASSLSPGGVTDTQYF
TRBV9	14	NA	TRBJ1-3	CASSVEQGGNTIYF
TRBV7-9	15	NA	TRBJ2-5	CASSLVTGGRETQYF
TRBV10-3	13	NA	TRBJ1-1	CAINGLGDTEAFF
TRBV7-9	17	NA	TRBJ1-2	CASSLSWGQRSNYGYTF